The next 24 T cell receptor beta chains were all read from a single sample in a study of beta chain features in type 1 diabetes. Their specific antigens are unknown. Since all of the isolated RNA was reverse transcribed, expressed TCRB transcripts were what got sequenced. Profiled with immunoSEQ multiplex PCR; TCRdb holds only in-frame clones, not every one. The sample lists 240,000 or so clones; about a fifth were seen once. General study results and limits: Shorter TCRB CDR3s, moderately but significantly so, were found in Type 1 diabetes patients in all four CD4+ subsets.

Sequenced input: naive CD4+ T cells from blood. The receptor source for this set is a woman in her thirties or forties with type 1 diabetes.

V and J are TRBV20-1 and TRBJ2-3; D uncertain. The germline V and J ends were trimmed by 4 bases and 2 bases, with 4 bases remaining between them. The CDR3 has 11 amino acids. Germline V lookup: CDR1 DFQATT, CDR2 SNEGSKA (reference sequence). The CDR3 sequence is CSAMATDTQYF. DNA for the CDR3: TGCAGTGCTATGGCCACAGATACGCAGTATTTT.

This clone was counted a few times. The sample contains more than one DNA sequence encoding this CDR3. V usage is TRBV5-1 and J usage is TRBJ1-1, with 7 bases lining up with TRBD1. CDR1 SGHRS and CDR2 YFSETQ come from the germline V gene. The CDR3 loop spans 14 amino acids. With V trimmed by 4 bases and J by 1 base, 4 bases remained unmatched. CDR3 protein: CASSAGTENTEAFF. DNA of the CDR3: TGCGCCAGCAGCGCCGGGACAGAGAACACTGAAGCTTTCTTT.

This clone appeared a single time. The rearrangement uses TRBV5-1 and TRBJ2-3; 10 bases line up with TRBD2. The CDR3 is 16 residues long. Germline trimming cut 0 bases from V and 5 bases from J; bases unmatched to any gene: 6. The germline V gene encodes CDR1 SGHRS and CDR2 YFSETQ. CDR3: CASSLGAGGPGDTQYF. CDR3 nucleotides: TGCGCCAGCAGCTTGGGAGCGGGGGGGCCGGGAGATACGCAGTATTTT.

This chain uses TRBV25-1 with TRBJ2-1; tentatively, D is TRBD1 (5 bases). Germline assignment: CDR1 MGHDK and CDR2 SYGVNS. The CDR3 loop spans 13 amino acids. Between the trimmed V and J ends, which lost 5 bases and 3 bases, there was a span of 8 bases. CDR3 protein: CASSRQGYNEQFF. In DNA, the CDR3 is TGTGCCAGCAGTAGGCAGGGCTACAATGAGCAGTTCTTC.

This chain connects TRBV5-4 to TRBJ2-2; 7 bases are a match to TRBD1. The germline CDR1 and CDR2 sequences are SGHNT and YYREEE (reference sequence). The CDR3 is 17 amino acids. V was clipped by 0 bases and J by 4 bases; unmatched bases: 9. Here the CDR3 DNA reads TGTGCCAGCAGCTTGGCATCGAGGGGGCGAAGCACCGGGGAGCTGTTTTTT. Protein: CASSLASRGRSTGELFF.

This clone was counted between two and nine times. The V and J genes are TRBV7-9 and TRBJ2-1; tentative D call: TRBD1 (5 bases). Germline lookup yields CDR1 SEHNR and CDR2 FQNEAQ (reference sequence). The V end lost 4 bases, the J end lost 3 bases, and 7 bases lay between the germline ends. This CDR3 has 13 residues. CDR3: CASSYGHYNEQFF. DNA for the CDR3: TGTGCCAGCAGCTACGGACACTACAATGAGCAGTTCTTC.

This clone turned up a few times. The chain carries TRBV29-1 and TRBJ1-2; D perhaps matches TRBD1 (5 bases). This CDR3 is 13 amino acids long. V was cut by 2 bases and J by 6 bases, with 13 bases left in between. CDR1 and CDR2 (germline): SQVTM, ANQGSEA. The CDR3 spells CSVESRGSHGYTF. In nucleotides, the CDR3 is TGCAGCGTTGAATCAAGGGGATCCCATGGCTACACCTTC.

This clone was seen more than once but under ten times. This chain connects TRBV7-2 to TRBJ2-7; perhaps TRBD2 as D (6 bases). Germline CDR1 reads SGHTA; CDR2 reads FQGNSA. Deletions cut 1 base from V and 2 bases from J, with 12 bases between. The CDR3 sequence is 15 residues long. DNA of the CDR3: TGTGCCAGCAGCTTAGAGGGCGGGGAAACCTACGAGCAGTACTTC. As protein: CASSLEGGETYEQYF.

The chain combines TRBV29-1 with TRBJ1-2, with D possibly TRBD1 on 5 matching bases. CDR3 length equals 14 residues. Germline loops: CDR1 SQVTM, CDR2 ANQGSEA. The germline V and J ends were trimmed by 4 bases and 4 bases, with 16 bases remaining between them. CDR3 coding DNA: TGCAGCGTTGCCGAAGGCGGTCAGGGCTATGGCTACACCTTC. This codes for CSVAEGGQGYGYTF. Together with reference TRBV29-1 and TRBJ1-2, the CDR3 gives the full variable domain: SAVISQKPSRDICQRGTSLTIQCQVDSQVTMMFWYRQQPGQSLTLIATANQGSEATYESGFVIDKFPISRPNLTFSTLTVSNMSPEDSSIYLCSVAEGGQGYGYTFGSGTRLTVV.

V usage is TRBV6-6 and J usage is TRBJ2-2, with D maybe TRBD1 (5 bases). The CDR3 sequence is 16 residues long. V lost 8 bases to trimming and J lost 1 base, with 17 bases between them. Germline V gene lookup returns CDR1 MNHNY and CDR2 SVGAGI (reference sequence). The CDR3, as DNA: TGTGCCAGCCTTTATGGGGCCAGTTTGAACACCGGGGAGCTGTTTTTT. Its protein product is CASLYGASLNTGELFF.

This clone was counted a few times. The rearrangement joins TRBV28 to TRBJ2-1, with 9 bases matching TRBD2. In germline, CDR1 is MDHEN, CDR2 SYDVKM. V lost 8 bases, J lost 10 bases, and 9 bases stayed unmatched. The CDR3 runs to 13 residues. Written as DNA, the CDR3 is TGTGCCAGCCGACTAGCGGCTTGGGTAGAGCAGTTCTTC. Protein: CASRLAAWVEQFF.

In its sample, this clone was seen a few times. CDR3 nucleotides: TGTGCCAGCAGCTTTCGGGGGATGAACACTGAAGCTTTCTTT. It encodes CASSFRGMNTEAFF. This chain connects TRBV7-3 to TRBJ1-1, with a possible D match to TRBD1 (5 bases). Trimming stripped 3 bases from V and 0 bases from J, with 8 bases between. The CDR3 covers 14 residues. Germline V lookup: CDR1 SGHTA, CDR2 FQGTGA.

The chain has TRBV6-5 and TRBJ1-5; possibly TRBD1 for D (5 bases). Germline values: CDR1 MNHEY, CDR2 SVGAGI. Deletions cut 6 bases from V and 7 bases from J, with 16 bases between. The CDR3 covers 14 residues. The CDR3 spells CASRDGGVGQPQHF. In DNA, the CDR3 is TGTGCCAGCAGGGATGGGGGGGTTGGGCAGCCCCAGCATTTT.

V gene TRBV18 combines with J gene TRBJ2-3; D is possibly TRBD1 (5 bases). This CDR3 spans 15 amino acids. Between the trimmed V and J ends, which lost 3 bases and 0 bases, there was a span of 10 bases. The germline V gene encodes CDR1 KGHSH and CDR2 LQKENI. The CDR3 spells CASSPDIASTDTQYF. The CDR3 nucleotides read TGTGCCAGCTCACCGGACATCGCTAGCACAGATACGCAGTATTTT.

The chain is built from TRBV7-6 and TRBJ2-5; a weak D match, TRBD2 (6 bases). This CDR3 spans 16 amino acids. In germline, CDR1 is SGHVS, CDR2 FNYEAQ. Deletions cut 1 base from V and 2 bases from J, with 14 bases between. CDR3 sequence: CASSLGSAGGQETQYF. CDR3 sequence (DNA): TGTGCCAGCAGCTTAGGATCCGCCGGGGGACAAGAGACCCAGTACTTC.

The chain links TRBV11-2 to TRBJ1-2, with 11 positions matching TRBD1. The CDR3 runs to 14 residues. Trimming cost V 3 bases and J 3 bases; bases outside gene matches: 0. Germline CDR1 reads SGHAT; CDR2 reads FQNNGV. The CDR3 region is CASSLGQGDYGYTF. The CDR3 nucleotides are TGTGCCAGCAGCTTGGGACAGGGGGACTATGGCTACACCTTC.

The chain combines TRBV29-1 with TRBJ1-1, with 7 bases fitting TRBD1. With V trimmed by 2 bases and J by 3 bases, 3 bases remained unmatched. CDR1 and CDR2 (germline): SQVTM, ANQGSEA. There are 13 residues in the CDR3. Here the CDR3 reads CSVETQGYTEAFF. CDR3 sequence (DNA): TGCAGCGTTGAAACACAGGGGTACACTGAAGCTTTCTTT.

This rearrangement joins TRBV7-3 to TRBJ2-5; TRBD2 matches at 8 bases. CDR1 SGHTA and CDR2 FQGTGA come from the germline V gene. The CDR3 runs 14 residues. V trimming: 6 bases; J trimming: 1 base; junction bases outside the gene matches: 4. The DNA for the CDR3 is TGTGCCAGCAGTCCGGGGGGGTTCCAAGAGACCCAGTACTTC. The encoded protein is CASSPGGFQETQYF.

V and J are TRBV29-1 and TRBJ2-1; TRBD2 agrees at 7 bases. The ends lost 3 bases at V and 6 bases at J; junction bases unmatched: 5. CDR3 size: 13 residues. Germline V CDR1 and CDR2: SQVTM, ANQGSEA. As DNA, the CDR3 is TGCAGCGTTGATCGGGCGGGGGTCAATGAGCAGTTCTTC. It codes for CSVDRAGVNEQFF.

Only a few counts were recorded for this clone. The V and J genes are TRBV4-2 and TRBJ1-6; D is undetermined. From germline, CDR1 is LGHNA and CDR2 YNFKEQ. The CDR3 spans 13 residues. V was trimmed by 1 base and J by 10 bases, leaving 8 bases between them. CDR3 amino acids: CASSQARISPLHF. The CDR3 coding sequence is TGTGCCAGCAGCCAAGCCAGGATCTCACCCCTCCACTTT.

V gene TRBV5-1 combines with J gene TRBJ2-5; D ambiguous. V was trimmed by 5 bases and J by 5 bases, leaving 10 bases between them. Per germline, CDR1 SGHRS and CDR2 YFSETQ. This CDR3 is 12 amino acids long. The CDR3 DNA reads as TGCGCCAGCAGGGTATCGGAGGAGACCCAGTACTTC. Translation gives CASRVSEETQYF.

Only a few counts were recorded for this clone. This rearrangement joins TRBV2 to TRBJ2-5, with 8 bases aligning to TRBD2. The V and J ends lost 6 bases and 4 bases, in that order; junction bases with no gene match: 10. Germline-derived CDR1 and CDR2 are SNHLY and FYNNEI. The CDR3 sequence is 15 residues long. The CDR3 nucleotides read TGTGCCAGCAGGGATAGCGGGGCGAGGAGAGAGACCCAGTACTTC. Protein sequence: CASRDSGARRETQYF.

This clone occurred a few times. The chain uses TRBV18 and TRBJ1-2; TRBD1 aligns across 8 bases. Germline-derived CDR1 and CDR2 are KGHSH and LQKENI. With 5 bases clipped from V and 3 bases from J, the junction kept 2 bases outside the gene matches. The CDR3 is 13 residues long. CDR3 region: CASSKDRDYGYTF. The CDR3 DNA reads TGTGCCAGCTCAAAGGACAGGGACTATGGCTACACCTTC.

This clone turned up a few times. This chain joins TRBV7-2 and TRBJ1-4; 7 nucleotides align to TRBD1. The V and J ends lost 5 bases and 3 bases, in that order; junction bases with no gene match: 6. The CDR3 has 15 amino acids. Germline loops: CDR1 SGHTA, CDR2 FQGNSA. CDR3 protein: CASSINQGANEKLFF. Written as DNA, the CDR3 is TGTGCCAGCAGCATCAACCAGGGGGCTAATGAAAAACTGTTTTTT.